This TCR beta chain emerged from a study of cytomegalovirus exposure and HLA in healthy donors. The CDR3 spans 15 residues. Trimming cost V 5 bases and J 3 bases; bases outside gene matches: 4. Germline V lookup: CDR1 LNHDA, CDR2 SQIVND (reference sequence). Study-level findings and limits: A later analysis found common viral pathogens apparently linked to several of the most significant clusters. Rarity characterized most TCR sequences, yet some public TCRs appeared in many donors.

The PCR employed 60 Vbeta primers together with 13 Jbeta primers. Some clones are missing from TCRdb's copy, which holds only in-frame ones; the method was immunoSEQ multiplex PCR. The data contain some 200,000 clones, under 85% of them singletons. Turning to this clone: Antigen unknown.

The clonotype originates from a man aged 50-59 years in good health and CMV-seronegative. This chain joins TRBV19 and TRBJ2-1, with 10 bases fitting TRBD2. Sample: PBMCs. CDR3 sequence (DNA): TGTGCCAGTAGTCGGACTAGCGGATTCTACAATGAGCAGTTCTTC. Residues: CASSRTSGFYNEQFF.